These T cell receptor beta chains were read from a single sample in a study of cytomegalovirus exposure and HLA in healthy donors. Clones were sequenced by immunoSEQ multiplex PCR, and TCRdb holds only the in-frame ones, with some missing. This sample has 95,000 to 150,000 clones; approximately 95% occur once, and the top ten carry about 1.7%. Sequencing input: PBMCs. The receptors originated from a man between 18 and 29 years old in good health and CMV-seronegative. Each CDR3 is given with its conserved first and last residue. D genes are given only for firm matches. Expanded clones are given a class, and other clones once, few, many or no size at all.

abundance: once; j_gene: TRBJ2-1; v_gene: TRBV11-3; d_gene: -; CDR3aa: CASSSRNVWREEQFF; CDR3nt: TGTGCCAGCAGCTCCCGCAACGTTTGGCGGGAAGAGCAGTTCTTC
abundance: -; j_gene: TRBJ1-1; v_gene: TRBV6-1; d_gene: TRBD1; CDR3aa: CASTQDRGAEAFF; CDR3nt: TGTGCCAGCACTCAAGACAGGGGAGCTGAAGCTTTCTTT
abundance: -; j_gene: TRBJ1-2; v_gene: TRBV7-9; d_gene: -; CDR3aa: CASSFDRGYTF; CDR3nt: TGTGCCAGCAGCTTTGACAGGGGCTACACCTTC
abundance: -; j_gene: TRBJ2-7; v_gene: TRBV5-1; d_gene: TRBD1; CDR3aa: CASSPTSLLRDRDAYEQYF; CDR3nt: TGCGCCAGCAGCCCCACTAGCTTACTCCGGGACAGGGACGCCTACGAGCAGTACTTC
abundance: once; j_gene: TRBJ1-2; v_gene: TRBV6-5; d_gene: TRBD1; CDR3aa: CASSYSGGADGYTF; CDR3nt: TGTGCCAGCAGTTACTCAGGGGGCGCTGACGGCTACACCTTC
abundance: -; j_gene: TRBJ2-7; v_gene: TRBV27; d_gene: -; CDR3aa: CASSFGPRARQYF; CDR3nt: TGTGCCAGCAGTTTTGGTCCTAGAGCGAGGCAGTACTTC
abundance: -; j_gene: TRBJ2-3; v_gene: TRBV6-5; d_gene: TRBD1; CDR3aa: CASRTGTDTQYF; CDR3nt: TGTGCCAGCAGGACAGGGACAGATACGCAGTATTTT
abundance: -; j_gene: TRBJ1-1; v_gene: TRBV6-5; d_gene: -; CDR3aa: CASSLSRGNTEAFF; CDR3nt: TGTGCCAGCAGTCTGAGCCGGGGGAACACTGAAGCTTTCTTT
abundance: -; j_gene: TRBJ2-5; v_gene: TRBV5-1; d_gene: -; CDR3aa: CASGGGRQETQYF; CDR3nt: TGCGCCAGCGGAGGGGGCAGACAAGAGACCCAGTACTTC
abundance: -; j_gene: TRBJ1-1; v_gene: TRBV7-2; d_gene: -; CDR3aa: CASSSGTYTNTEAFF; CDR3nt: TGTGCCAGCAGTTCCGGGACTTACACGAACACTGAAGCTTTCTTT
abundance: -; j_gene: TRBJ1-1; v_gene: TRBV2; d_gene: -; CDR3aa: CASSELARTEAFF; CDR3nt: TGTGCCAGCAGTGAGTTAGCGAGGACTGAAGCTTTCTTT
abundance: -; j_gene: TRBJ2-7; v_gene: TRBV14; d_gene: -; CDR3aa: CASSRDLGPTYEQYF; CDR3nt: TGTGCCAGCAGCCGAGACTTGGGCCCAACCTACGAGCAGTACTTC
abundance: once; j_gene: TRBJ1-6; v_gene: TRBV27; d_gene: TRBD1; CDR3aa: CASSLTGVAYNSPLHF; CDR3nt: TGTGCCAGCAGTTTAACAGGGGTAGCCTATAATTCACCCCTCCACTTT
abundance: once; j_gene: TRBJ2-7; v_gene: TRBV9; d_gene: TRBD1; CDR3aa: CASSPGQDYEQYF; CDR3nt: TGTGCCAGCAGCCCAGGACAGGACTACGAGCAGTACTTC
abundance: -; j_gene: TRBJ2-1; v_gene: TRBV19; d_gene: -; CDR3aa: CASSPLLSGRYNEQFF; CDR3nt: TGTGCCAGTAGCCCGCTGCTTAGCGGTCGGTACAATGAGCAGTTCTTC
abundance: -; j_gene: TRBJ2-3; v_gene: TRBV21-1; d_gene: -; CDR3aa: CASSKGPQRGVNTQYF; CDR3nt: TGTGCCAGCAGCAAAGGGCCCCAGCGGGGGGTGAATACGCAGTATTTT
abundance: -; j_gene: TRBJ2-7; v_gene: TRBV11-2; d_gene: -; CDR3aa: CASSSPGKASYEQYF; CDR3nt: TGTGCCAGCAGCTCACCAGGAAAGGCCTCCTACGAGCAGTACTTC
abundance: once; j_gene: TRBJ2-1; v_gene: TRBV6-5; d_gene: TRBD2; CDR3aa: CAPGLADYNEQFF; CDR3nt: TGTGCCCCGGGACTAGCGGATTACAATGAGCAGTTCTTC
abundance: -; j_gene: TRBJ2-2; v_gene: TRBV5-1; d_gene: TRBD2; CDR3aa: CASSLGLAGGPNTGELFF; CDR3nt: TGCGCCAGCAGCTTGGGACTAGCGGGAGGGCCGAACACCGGGGAGCTGTTTTTT
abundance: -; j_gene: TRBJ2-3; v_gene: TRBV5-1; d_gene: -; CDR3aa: CASSAVPTGSSTDTQYF; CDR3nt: TGCGCCAGCAGCGCTGTGCCCACAGGGAGTAGCACAGATACGCAGTATTTT
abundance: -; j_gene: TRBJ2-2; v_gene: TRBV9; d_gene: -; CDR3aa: CASSGRVREAGELFF; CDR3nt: TGTGCCAGCAGCGGAAGGGTCCGGGAAGCGGGGGAGCTGTTTTTT
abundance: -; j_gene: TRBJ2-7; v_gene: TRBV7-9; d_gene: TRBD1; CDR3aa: CASSHRQGSRNEQYF; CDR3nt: TGTGCCAGCAGCCATCGACAGGGCAGTCGGAACGAGCAGTACTTC
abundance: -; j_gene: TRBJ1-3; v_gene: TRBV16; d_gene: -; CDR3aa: CASSPRTAVRNTIYF; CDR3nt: TGTGCCAGCAGCCCCAGGACAGCCGTTAGAAACACCATATATTTT
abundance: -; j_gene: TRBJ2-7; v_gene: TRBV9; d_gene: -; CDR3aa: CASSEQGSYEQYF; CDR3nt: TGTGCCAGCAGCGAACAGGGCTCCTACGAGCAGTACTTC
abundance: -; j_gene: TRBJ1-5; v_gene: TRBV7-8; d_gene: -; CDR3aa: CASSSDRGGNQPQHF; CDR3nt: TGTGCCAGCAGCTCGGACCGCGGGGGCAATCAGCCCCAGCATTTT
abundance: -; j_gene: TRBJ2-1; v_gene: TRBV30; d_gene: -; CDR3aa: CAWSVHNNEQFF; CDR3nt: TGTGCCTGGAGTGTACATAACAATGAGCAGTTCTTC
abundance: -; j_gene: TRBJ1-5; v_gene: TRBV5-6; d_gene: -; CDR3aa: CASSIQQGVPQHF; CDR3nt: TGTGCCAGCAGCATCCAACAGGGCGTGCCCCAGCATTTT
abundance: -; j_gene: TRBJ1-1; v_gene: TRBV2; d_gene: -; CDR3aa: CASRGPGTEAFF; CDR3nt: TGTGCCAGCAGGGGGCCTGGCACTGAAGCTTTCTTT
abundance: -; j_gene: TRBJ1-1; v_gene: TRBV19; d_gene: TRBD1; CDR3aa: CASSPYTGGGTEAFF; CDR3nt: TGTGCCAGTAGCCCCTACACAGGGGGCGGAACTGAAGCTTTCTTT
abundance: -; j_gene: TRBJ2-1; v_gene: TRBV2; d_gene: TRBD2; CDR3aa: CASRKGGTSGFNEQFF; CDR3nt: TGTGCCAGCAGGAAAGGGGGGACTAGCGGCTTCAATGAGCAGTTCTTC
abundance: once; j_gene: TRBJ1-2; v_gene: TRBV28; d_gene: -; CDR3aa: CASSLGQYGYTF; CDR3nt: TGTGCCAGCAGTTTGGGGCAGTATGGCTACACCTTC
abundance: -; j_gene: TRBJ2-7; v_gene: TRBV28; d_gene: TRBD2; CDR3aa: CASSQETSGSSYEQYF; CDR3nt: TGTGCCAGCAGTCAAGAGACTAGCGGAAGCTCCTACGAGCAGTACTTC
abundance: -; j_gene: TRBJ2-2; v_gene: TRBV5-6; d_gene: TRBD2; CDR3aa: CASSLSGTGELFF; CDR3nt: TGTGCCAGCAGCCTTAGCGGGACCGGGGAGCTGTTTTTT
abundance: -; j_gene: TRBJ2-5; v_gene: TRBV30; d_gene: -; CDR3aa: CAWSVLGETQYF; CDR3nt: TGTGCCTGGAGTGTACTTGGTGAGACCCAGTACTTC
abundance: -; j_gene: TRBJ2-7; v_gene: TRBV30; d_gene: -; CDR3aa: CAIDGGTYEQYF; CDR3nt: TGTGCCATCGACGGGGGTACCTACGAGCAGTACTTC
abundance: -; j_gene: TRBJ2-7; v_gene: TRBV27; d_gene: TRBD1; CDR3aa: CASSSFRGPRGEQYF; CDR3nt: TGTGCCAGCAGTTCGTTCAGGGGGCCAAGGGGCGAGCAGTACTTC
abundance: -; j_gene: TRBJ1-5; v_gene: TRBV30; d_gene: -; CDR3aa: CAWSLNSGNQPQHF; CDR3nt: TGTGCCTGGAGCCTTAACAGTGGCAATCAGCCCCAGCATTTT
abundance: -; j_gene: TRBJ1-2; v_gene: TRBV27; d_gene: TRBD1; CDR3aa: CASSLSAGGLGYTF; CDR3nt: TGTGCCAGCAGTTTATCCGCAGGGGGCCTTGGCTACACCTTC
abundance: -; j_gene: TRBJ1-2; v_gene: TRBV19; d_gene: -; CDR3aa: CASSIRGQQTYGYTF; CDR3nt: TGTGCCAGTAGTATTCGAGGACAGCAAACCTATGGCTACACCTTC
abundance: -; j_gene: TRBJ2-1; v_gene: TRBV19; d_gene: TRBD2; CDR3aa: CASSIDWGTSGAYNEQFF; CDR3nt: TGTGCCAGTAGTATAGATTGGGGGACTAGCGGAGCCTACAATGAGCAGTTCTTC
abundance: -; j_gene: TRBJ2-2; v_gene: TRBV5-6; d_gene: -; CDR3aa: CASSLLDTGELFF; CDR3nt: TGTGCCAGCAGCTTGTTAGATACCGGGGAGCTGTTTTTT
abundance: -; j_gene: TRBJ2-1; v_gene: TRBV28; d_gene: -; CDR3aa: CASSKRLYGRAGDNEQFF; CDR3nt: TGTGCCAGCAGCAAGCGGCTTTATGGGCGGGCCGGGGACAACGAGCAGTTCTTC
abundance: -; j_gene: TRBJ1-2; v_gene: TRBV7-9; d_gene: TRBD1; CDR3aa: CASLRAGGGDGYTF; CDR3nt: TGTGCCAGCTTGAGGGCAGGGGGCGGCGATGGCTACACCTTC
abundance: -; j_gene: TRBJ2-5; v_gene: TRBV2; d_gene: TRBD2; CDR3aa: CASTSVSGSGAETQYF; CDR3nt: TGTGCCAGCACTTCTGTTAGCGGGAGTGGGGCGGAGACCCAGTACTTC
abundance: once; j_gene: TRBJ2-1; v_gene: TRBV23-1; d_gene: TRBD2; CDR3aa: CASSLSGRQFF; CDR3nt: TGCGCCAGCAGTCTAAGCGGGAGGCAGTTCTTC
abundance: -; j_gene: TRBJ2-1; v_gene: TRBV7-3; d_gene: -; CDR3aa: CASSLSSSRGNEQFF; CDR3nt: TGTGCCAGCAGCTTAAGTTCTAGCAGAGGCAATGAGCAGTTCTTC
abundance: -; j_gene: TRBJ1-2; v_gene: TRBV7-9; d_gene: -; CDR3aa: CASSLAAKGDGYTF; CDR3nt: TGTGCCAGCAGCTTAGCGGCCAAAGGAGATGGCTACACCTTC
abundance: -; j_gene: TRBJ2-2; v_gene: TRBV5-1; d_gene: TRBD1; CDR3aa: CASRTGWDTGELFF; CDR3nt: TGCGCCAGCAGGACAGGGTGGGACACCGGGGAGCTGTTTTTT
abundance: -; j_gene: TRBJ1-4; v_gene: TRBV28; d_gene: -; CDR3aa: CASRRGTNEKLFF; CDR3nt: TGTGCCAGCCGCCGGGGGACTAATGAAAAACTGTTTTTT
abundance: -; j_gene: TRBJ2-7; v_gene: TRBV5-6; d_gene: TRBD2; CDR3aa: CASSFRLAGVNIYEQYF; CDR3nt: TGTGCCAGCAGCTTCCGACTAGCGGGAGTTAACATATACGAGCAGTACTTC